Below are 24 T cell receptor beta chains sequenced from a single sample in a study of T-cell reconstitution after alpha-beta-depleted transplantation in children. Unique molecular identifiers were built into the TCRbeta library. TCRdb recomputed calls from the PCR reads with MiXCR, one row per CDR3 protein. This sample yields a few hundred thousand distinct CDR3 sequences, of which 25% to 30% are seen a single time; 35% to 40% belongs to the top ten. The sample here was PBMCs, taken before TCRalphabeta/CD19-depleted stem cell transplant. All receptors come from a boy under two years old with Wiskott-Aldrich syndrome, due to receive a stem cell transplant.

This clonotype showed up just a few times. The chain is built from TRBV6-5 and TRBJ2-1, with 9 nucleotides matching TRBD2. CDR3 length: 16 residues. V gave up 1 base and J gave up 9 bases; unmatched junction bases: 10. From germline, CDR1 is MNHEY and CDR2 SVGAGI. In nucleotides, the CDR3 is TGTGCCAGCAGTTACTGGGCTAGCGGGGACAATAGTGAGCAGTTCTTC. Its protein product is CASSYWASGDNSEQFF.

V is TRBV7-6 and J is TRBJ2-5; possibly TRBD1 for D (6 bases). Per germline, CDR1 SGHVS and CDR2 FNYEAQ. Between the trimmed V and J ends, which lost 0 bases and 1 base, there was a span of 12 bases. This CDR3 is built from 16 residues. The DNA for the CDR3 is TGTGCCAGCAGCTTAGCTACAGGGAAAGGCCAAGAGACCCAGTACTTC. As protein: CASSLATGKGQETQYF. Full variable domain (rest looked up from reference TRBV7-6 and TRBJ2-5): GAGVSQSPRYKVTKRGQDVALRCDPISGHVSLYWYRQALGQGPEFLTYFNYEAQQDKSGLPNDRFSAERPEGSISTLTIQRTEQRDSAMYRCASSLATGKGQETQYFGPGTRLLVL.

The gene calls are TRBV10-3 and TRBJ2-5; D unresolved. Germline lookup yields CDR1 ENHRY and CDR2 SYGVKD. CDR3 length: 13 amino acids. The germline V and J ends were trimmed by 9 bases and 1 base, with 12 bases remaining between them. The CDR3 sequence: CAIGPRSQETQYF. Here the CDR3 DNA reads TGTGCCATAGGCCCTCGAAGCCAAGAGACCCAGTACTTC.

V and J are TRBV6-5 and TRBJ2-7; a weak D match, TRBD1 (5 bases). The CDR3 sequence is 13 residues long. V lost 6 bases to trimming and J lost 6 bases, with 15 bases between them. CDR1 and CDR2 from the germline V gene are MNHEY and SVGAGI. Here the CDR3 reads CASRSSGHFEQYF. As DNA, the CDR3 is TGTGCCAGCAGATCCTCAGGACATTTCGAGCAGTACTTC.

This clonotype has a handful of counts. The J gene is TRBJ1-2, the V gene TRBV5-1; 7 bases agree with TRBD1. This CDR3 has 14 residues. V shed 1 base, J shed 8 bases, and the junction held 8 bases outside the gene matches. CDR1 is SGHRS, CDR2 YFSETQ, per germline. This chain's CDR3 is CASSLSTGLGGYTF. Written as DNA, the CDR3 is TGCGCCAGCAGCTTGTCGACAGGGTTAGGAGGCTACACCTTC.

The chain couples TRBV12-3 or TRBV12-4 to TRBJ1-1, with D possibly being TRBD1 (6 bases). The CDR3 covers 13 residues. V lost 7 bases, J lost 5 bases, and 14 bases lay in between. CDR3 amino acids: CASTAGAGTEAFF. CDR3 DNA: TGTGCCAGCACCGCGGGGGCCGGGACTGAAGCTTTCTTT.

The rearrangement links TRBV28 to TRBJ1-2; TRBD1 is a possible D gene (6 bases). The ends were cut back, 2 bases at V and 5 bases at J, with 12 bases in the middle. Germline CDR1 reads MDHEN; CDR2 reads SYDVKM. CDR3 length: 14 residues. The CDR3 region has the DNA TGTGCCAGCAGTTTACCGGGGGCCGCGTATGGCTACACCTTC. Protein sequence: CASSLPGAAYGYTF.

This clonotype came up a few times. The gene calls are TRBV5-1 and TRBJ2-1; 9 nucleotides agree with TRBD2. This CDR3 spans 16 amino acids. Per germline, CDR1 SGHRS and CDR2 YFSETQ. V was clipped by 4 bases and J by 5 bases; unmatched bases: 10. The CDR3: CASSRSIAGVDNEQFF. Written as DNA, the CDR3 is TGCGCCAGCAGCCGCAGTATAGCGGGAGTCGACAATGAGCAGTTCTTC. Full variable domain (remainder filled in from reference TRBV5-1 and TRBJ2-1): KAGVTQTPRYLIKTRGQQVTLSCSPISGHRSVSWYQQTPGQGLQFLFEYFSETQRNKGNFPGRFSGRQFSNSRSEMNVSTLELGDSALYLCASSRSIAGVDNEQFFGPGTRLTVL.

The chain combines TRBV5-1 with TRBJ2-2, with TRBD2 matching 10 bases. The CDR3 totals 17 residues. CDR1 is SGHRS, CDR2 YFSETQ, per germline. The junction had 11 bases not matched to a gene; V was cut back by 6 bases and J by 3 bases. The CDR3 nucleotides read TGCGCCAGCAAGGTGGCTAGCGGGAGTGGGGACACCGGGGAGCTGTTTTTT. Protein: CASKVASGSGDTGELFF.

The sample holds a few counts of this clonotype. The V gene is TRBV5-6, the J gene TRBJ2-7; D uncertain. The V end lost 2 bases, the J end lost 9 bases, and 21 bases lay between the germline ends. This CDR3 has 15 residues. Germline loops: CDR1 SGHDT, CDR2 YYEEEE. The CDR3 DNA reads TGTGCCAGCAGCTTCACCCCGACCAGCACCTTTGGGCAGTACTTC. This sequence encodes CASSFTPTSTFGQYF.

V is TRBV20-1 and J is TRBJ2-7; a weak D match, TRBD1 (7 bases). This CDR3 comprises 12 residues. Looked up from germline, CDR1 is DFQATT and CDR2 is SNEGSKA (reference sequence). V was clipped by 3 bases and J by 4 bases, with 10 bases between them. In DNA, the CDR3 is TGCAGTGCTAGGGAGGGGGCTTACGAGCAGTACTTC. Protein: CSAREGAYEQYF.

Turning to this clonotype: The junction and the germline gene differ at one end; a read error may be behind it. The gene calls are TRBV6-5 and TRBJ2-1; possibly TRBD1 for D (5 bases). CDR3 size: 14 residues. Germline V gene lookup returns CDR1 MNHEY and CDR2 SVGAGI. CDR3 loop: CASSYSNTGDRQFF. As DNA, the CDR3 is TGTGCCAGCAGCTACTCAAATACAGGAGACAGGCAGTTCTTC.

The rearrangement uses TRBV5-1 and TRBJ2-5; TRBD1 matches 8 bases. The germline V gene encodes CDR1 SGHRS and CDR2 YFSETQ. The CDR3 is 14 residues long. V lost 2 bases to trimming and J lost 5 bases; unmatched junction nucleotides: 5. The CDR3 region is CASSFSGGTETQYF. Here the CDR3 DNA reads TGCGCCAGCAGCTTCTCAGGGGGCACGGAGACCCAGTACTTC.

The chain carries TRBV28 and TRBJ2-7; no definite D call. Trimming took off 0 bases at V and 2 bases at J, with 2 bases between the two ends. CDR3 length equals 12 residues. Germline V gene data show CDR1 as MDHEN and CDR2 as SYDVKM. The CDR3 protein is CASSLWAYEQYF. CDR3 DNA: TGTGCCAGCAGTTTATGGGCCTACGAGCAGTACTTC.

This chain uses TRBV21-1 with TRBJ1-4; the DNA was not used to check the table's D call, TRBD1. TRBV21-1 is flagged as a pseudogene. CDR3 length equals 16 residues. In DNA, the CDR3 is TGTGCCAGCAGCCCTACATACAGGGGTGTAGTTGAAAAACTGTTTTTT. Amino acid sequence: CASSPTYRGVVEKLFF.

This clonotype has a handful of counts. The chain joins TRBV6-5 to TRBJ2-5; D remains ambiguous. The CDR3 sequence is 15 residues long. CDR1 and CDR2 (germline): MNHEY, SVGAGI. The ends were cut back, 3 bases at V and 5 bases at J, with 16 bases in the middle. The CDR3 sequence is CASSYGRSSWETQYF. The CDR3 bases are TGTGCCAGCAGTTATGGCCGGAGTAGCTGGGAGACCCAGTACTTC.

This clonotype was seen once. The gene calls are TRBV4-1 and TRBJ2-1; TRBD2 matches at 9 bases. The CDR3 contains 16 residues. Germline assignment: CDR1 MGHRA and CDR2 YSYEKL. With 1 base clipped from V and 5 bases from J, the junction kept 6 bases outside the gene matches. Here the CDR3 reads CASSQVIAGVHNEQFF. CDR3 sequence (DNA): TGCGCCAGCAGCCAAGTAATAGCGGGAGTCCACAATGAGCAGTTCTTC.

The CDR3 protein is CASSPRDREEKLFF. CDR3 in DNA: TGTGCCAGCTCACCACGGGACAGGGAAGAAAAACTGTTTTTT. This sequence joins TRBV18 and TRBJ1-4, with 9 bases that match TRBD1. Trimming removed 1 base from V and 8 bases from J; junction bases left unmatched: 2. Germline assignment: CDR1 KGHSH and CDR2 LQKENI. The CDR3 spans 14 residues.

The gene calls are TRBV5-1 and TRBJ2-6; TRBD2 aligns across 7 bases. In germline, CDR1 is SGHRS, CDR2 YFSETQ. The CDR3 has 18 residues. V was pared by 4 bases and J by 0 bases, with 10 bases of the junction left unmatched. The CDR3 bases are TGCGCCAGCAGCCTAACAGCGGGACCGATCTCTGGGGCCAACGTCCTGACTTTC. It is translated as CASSLTAGPISGANVLTF.

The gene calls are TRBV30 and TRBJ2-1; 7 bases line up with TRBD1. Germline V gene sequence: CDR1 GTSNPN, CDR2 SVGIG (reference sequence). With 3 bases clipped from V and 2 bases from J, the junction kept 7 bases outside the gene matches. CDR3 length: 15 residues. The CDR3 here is CAWRGDRVPYNEQFF. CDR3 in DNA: TGTGCCTGGAGGGGAGACAGGGTCCCCTACAATGAGCAGTTCTTC.

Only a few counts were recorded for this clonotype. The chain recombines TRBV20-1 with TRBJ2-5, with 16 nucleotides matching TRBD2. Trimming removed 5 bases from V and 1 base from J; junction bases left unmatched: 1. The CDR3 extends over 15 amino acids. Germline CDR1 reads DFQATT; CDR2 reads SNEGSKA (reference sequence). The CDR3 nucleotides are TGCAGTGCTGGGACTAGCGGGAGGGTCCAAGAGACCCAGTACTTC. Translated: CSAGTSGRVQETQYF.

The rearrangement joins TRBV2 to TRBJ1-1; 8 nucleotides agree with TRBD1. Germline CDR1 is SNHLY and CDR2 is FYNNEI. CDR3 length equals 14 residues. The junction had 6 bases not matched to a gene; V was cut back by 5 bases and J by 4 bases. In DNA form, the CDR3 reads TGTGCCAGCAGTCAGGACAGGGTCCGCACTGAAGCTTTCTTT. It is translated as CASSQDRVRTEAFF.

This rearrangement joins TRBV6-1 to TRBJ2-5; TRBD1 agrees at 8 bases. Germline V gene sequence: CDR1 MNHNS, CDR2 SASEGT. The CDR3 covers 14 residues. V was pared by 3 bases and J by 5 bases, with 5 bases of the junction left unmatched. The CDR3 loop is CASSDRGRGETQYF. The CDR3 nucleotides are TGTGCCAGCAGTGACAGGGGGCGAGGGGAGACCCAGTACTTC.

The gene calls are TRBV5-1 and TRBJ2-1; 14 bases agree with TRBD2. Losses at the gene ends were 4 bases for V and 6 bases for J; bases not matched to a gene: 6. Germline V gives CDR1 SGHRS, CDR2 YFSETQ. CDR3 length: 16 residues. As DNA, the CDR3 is TGCGCCAGCAGCCCGGGACTAGCGGGAGTACTCAATGAGCAGTTCTTC. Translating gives CASSPGLAGVLNEQFF.